One sample yielded the 5 T cell receptor beta chains listed below, sequenced in a study of blood T cell repertoires in COVID-19. Measured with immunoSEQ multiplex PCR; TCRdb has only the in-frame clones, and not every one. The repertoire holds under 50,000 clones, with 77% as singletons. The sequenced sample consisted of peripheral blood. The receptors shown here come from a human donor with active or convalescent COVID-19. The donor label of this sample is uncertain.

The chain employs TRBV27 and TRBJ1-2; D ambiguous. The ends were cut back, 3 bases at V and 8 bases at J, with 16 bases in the middle. This CDR3 comprises 14 residues. Germline assignment: CDR1 MNHEY and CDR2 SMNVEV (reference sequence). CDR3 residues: CASSFDWAAGGYTF. As DNA, the CDR3 is TGTGCCAGCAGTTTTGATTGGGCGGCGGGGGGCTACACCTTC.

This sequence joins TRBV28 and TRBJ1-2; 7 bases map to TRBD1. The V gene's germline CDR1 is MDHEN and CDR2 SYDVKM. The CDR3 is 13 amino acids. Unmatched junction bases numbered 3, after V lost 4 bases and J lost 4 bases. CDR3 loop: CASSSRGRYGYTF. In nucleotides, the CDR3 is TGTGCCAGCAGTTCGAGGGGGCGCTATGGCTACACCTTC.

The chain couples TRBV27 to TRBJ1-1; a weak D match, TRBD1 (5 bases). The germline V gene encodes CDR1 MNHEY and CDR2 SMNVEV (reference sequence). V lost 7 bases and J lost 0, with 27 bases in between. The CDR3 is 19 residues long. CDR3 nucleotide sequence: TGTGCCAGCACCATCCTGGGGCAGGGTGCCCTCTCTATGAACACTGAAGCTTTCTTT. It is translated as CASTILGQGALSMNTEAFF.

The chain carries TRBV27 and TRBJ1-5; 10 nucleotides agree with TRBD1. CDR1 MNHEY and CDR2 SMNVEV come from the germline V gene (reference sequence). The CDR3 contains 14 residues. The junction had 10 bases not matched to a gene; V was cut back by 10 bases and J by 7 bases. In nucleotides, the CDR3 is TGTGCCACTGTGGACAGGGGGAGTGGGCAGCCCCAGCATTTT. Translation: CATVDRGSGQPQHF.

J is TRBJ2-4 and V is TRBV11-2, with 14 bases identical to TRBD2. The trim removed 5 bases at V and 6 bases at J, leaving 9 bases unmatched. Germline CDR1 is SGHAT and CDR2 is FQNNGV. There are 17 residues in the CDR3. Here the CDR3 reads CASSPTGLAGGGNIQYF. As DNA, the CDR3 is TGTGCCAGCAGCCCGACCGGACTAGCGGGAGGTGGAAACATTCAGTACTTC.